The 28 T cell receptor beta chains given below trace back to one sample, sequenced in a study of blood T cells in healthy people across ages. Together with a sample-barcoded 5' primer, a J-beta primer mix was included in a second PCR lasting 7 to 11 cycles. TCRdb passed the 5' RACE reads through MiXCR, listing each CDR3 protein once. The sample yields 850,000 to 950,000 distinct CDR3 sequences, 25% to 30% seen once. The source material was blood. These receptors all come from an elderly woman in good health.

Of note for this clonotype: Mismatch with germline at one junction end may stem from a read error. V usage is TRBV4-2 and J usage is TRBJ2-1; tentatively, D is TRBD2 (5 bases). Germline V gene lookup returns CDR1 LGHNA and CDR2 YNFKEQ. The CDR3 consists of 15 residues. This chain's CDR3 is CASNQDNGAYNEQFF. CDR3 bases: TGTGCCAGCAACCAAGATAACGGGGCCTACAATGAGCAGTTCTTC.

The chain links TRBV6-1 to TRBJ2-2; D gene ambiguous. Germline assignment: CDR1 MNHNS and CDR2 SASEGT. V lost 6 bases and J lost 4, with 9 bases in between. This CDR3 spans 13 amino acids. The DNA for the CDR3 is TGTGCCAGCAGGGAGCGAGGCACCGGGGAGCTGTTTTTT. Protein product: CASRERGTGELFF.

This rearrangement joins TRBV18 to TRBJ1-6, with D possibly TRBD1 on 5 matching bases. Germline V gives CDR1 KGHSH, CDR2 LQKENI. Trimming removed 1 base at V and 1 base at J, with 8 bases between. The CDR3 runs 16 residues. CDR3 bases: TGTGCCAGCTCACCACAGGCAGGGTCCTATAATTCACCCCTCCACTTT. Its protein product is CASSPQAGSYNSPLHF.

The J gene is TRBJ1-2, the V gene TRBV28, with 10 bases lining up with TRBD1. Germline CDR1 MDHEN, CDR2 SYDVKM. The CDR3 covers 16 residues. Trimming at V came to 4 bases and at J to 3 bases, leaving 8 bases not matched to a gene. In DNA, the CDR3 is TGTGCCAGCAGTTCGACGGACAGGGGGGCTGACTATGGCTACACCTTC. Protein sequence: CASSSTDRGADYGYTF.

This clonotype was seen a single time. The CDR3 coding sequence is TGTGCCAGCAGCCCGGCAGGGGGCGAACAGCCCCAGCATTTT. Residues: CASSPAGGEQPQHF. V is TRBV7-8 and J is TRBJ1-5; 8 nucleotides align to TRBD1. The germline V gene encodes CDR1 SGHVS and CDR2 FQNEAQ. This CDR3 is built from 14 residues. V shed 5 bases, J shed 7 bases, and the junction held 7 bases outside the gene matches.

This clonotype was counted only a few times. The gene calls are TRBV10-3 and TRBJ2-7; TRBD2 is a possible D gene (6 bases). The germline V gene encodes CDR1 ENHRY and CDR2 SYGVKD. V shed 3 bases and J shed 4 bases, with 10 bases lying between them. The CDR3 is 13 residues long. The CDR3 DNA is TGTGCCATCAGTGAAGTCGGGACTTACGAGCAGTACTTC. Translating gives CAISEVGTYEQYF.

The chain has TRBV20-1 and TRBJ1-1; 7 nucleotides line up with TRBD1. The CDR3 covers 14 residues. J was trimmed by 4 bases and V by 1 base; bases with no gene match: 6. CDR1 and CDR2 (germline): DFQATT, SNEGSKA (reference sequence). The CDR3 nucleotides read TGCAGTGCTAGAGTACGGGGACAGAGCACTGAAGCTTTCTTT. It codes for CSARVRGQSTEAFF.

Comments on this clonotype: A much larger clone is a single base away; this may be a read error. The chain couples TRBV28 to TRBJ2-7; perhaps TRBD2 as D (5 bases). Germline values: CDR1 MDHEN, CDR2 SYDVKM. Trimming took off 6 bases at V and 6 bases at J, with 18 bases between the two ends. The CDR3 has 14 residues. The CDR3 nucleotides are TGTGCCAGCAGCCCGACCCCTAGGAGCGGCGAGCAGTACTTC. Translated, it gives CASSPTPRSGEQYF.

This clonotype has only one observation. The conserved phenylalanine or tryptophan normally closing the CDR3 is absent here, so this likely arose from a read error. The chain has TRBV12-3 or TRBV12-4 and TRBJ2-3; D might be TRBD2 (6 bases). The CDR3 consists of 12 residues. In DNA, the CDR3 is TGTGCCAGCAGCCCTAGCGCAGATATGCAGTATTCT. This encodes CASSPSADMQYS.

This clonotype was observed once. The chain links TRBV18 to TRBJ2-5; tentatively, D is TRBD2 (5 bases). Germline V CDR1 and CDR2: KGHSH, LQKENI. CDR3 length: 15 amino acids. Trimming stripped 1 base from V and 2 bases from J, with 11 bases between. The DNA of the CDR3 is TGTGCCAGCTCACCACGTCTAGCCCTACAAGAGACCCAGTACTTC. Translating it yields CASSPRLALQETQYF.

In its sample, this clonotype was seen a few times. This CDR3 reads CATLTTGTATNYGYTF. The CDR3 bases are TGTGCCACTCTCACCACCGGGACAGCCACAAACTATGGCTACACCTTC. J is TRBJ1-2 and V is TRBV6-2 or TRBV6-3, with 7 bases aligning to TRBD1. The V gene's germline CDR1 is MNHEY and CDR2 SVGEGT. The ends lost 10 bases at V and 2 bases at J; junction bases unmatched: 16. This CDR3 is built from 16 residues.

With regard to this clonotype: A much larger clone lies one base from this, so it may be a read error. The DNA is omitted, as the CDR3 cannot be located on it reliably, and the CDR3 follows TCRdb's listing. The chain joins TRBV12-3 or TRBV12-4 to TRBJ1-2. Inclusive of both ends, the CDR3 amounts to 11 amino acids. CDR3 loop: CASSFGSGSTF.

Only a few counts were recorded for this clonotype. V gene TRBV6-1 combines with J gene TRBJ2-1; TRBD2 might be the D (6 bases). Germline V gene lookup returns CDR1 MNHNS and CDR2 SASEGT. Between the trimmed V and J ends, which lost 3 bases and 9 bases, there was a span of 9 bases. The length of the CDR3 is 12 residues. The CDR3 here is CASSERDSEQFF. CDR3 sequence (DNA): TGTGCCAGCAGTGAGCGGGACTCTGAGCAGTTCTTC.

This clonotype was observed many times. The V gene is TRBV5-1, the J gene TRBJ1-2, with D perhaps TRBD1 (5 bases). The germline gives CDR1 SGHRS, CDR2 YFSETQ. The CDR3 loop spans 12 amino acids. V was shortened by 4 bases and J by 5 bases, with 9 bases between the two germline ends. The CDR3 region has the DNA TGCGCCAGCAGCGAGGGGAGGTATGGCTACACCTTC. Protein: CASSEGRYGYTF.

This clonotype was recorded many times. V is TRBV5-1 and J is TRBJ2-1, with 8 positions matching TRBD1. This CDR3 is built from 15 residues. Per germline, CDR1 SGHRS and CDR2 YFSETQ. Trimming took 3 bases from V and 5 from J; bases not matched to a gene: 7. CDR3 sequence (DNA): TGCGCCAGCAGCTGGACAGGGAATCCGGACAATGAGCAGTTCTTC. Protein: CASSWTGNPDNEQFF.

The rearrangement links TRBV20-1 to TRBJ1-1; no firm D call. CDR3 length equals 20 residues. The V gene's germline CDR1 is DFQATT and CDR2 SNEGSKA (reference sequence). Deletions cut 2 bases from V and 0 bases from J, with 28 bases between. This CDR3 is CSARQPGRGGGLLMNTEAFF. CDR3 sequence (DNA): TGCAGTGCTAGACAACCAGGACGGGGTGGAGGCTTACTCATGAACACTGAAGCTTTCTTT.

As to this clonotype: Just one base apart from a much larger clone, this may be a read error. The chain joins TRBV20-1 to TRBJ2-7, with 8 bases lining up with TRBD1. V was pared by 6 bases and J by 4 bases, with 11 bases of the junction left unmatched. The CDR3 runs to 14 residues. The germline V gene has CDR1 DFQATT and CDR2 SNEGSKA (reference sequence). In DNA, the CDR3 is TGCAGTGCGGGTGGGGACAGGCATCTTTACGAGCAGTACTTC. Amino acids: CSAGGDRHLYEQYF.

About this clonotype: A read error may explain this, as a much larger clone is one base away. The rearrangement uses TRBV3-1 and TRBJ2-7; tentative D call: TRBD1 (6 bases). This CDR3 spans 14 amino acids. Germline V CDR1 and CDR2: LGHDT, YNNKEL (reference sequence). The CDR3, as DNA: TGTGCCGGCAGCCCCGAGGCGGACAGTTTCGAGCAGTACTTC. Translation: CAGSPEADSFEQYF.

This chain uses TRBV30 with TRBJ1-6; D is unresolved. Between the trimmed V and J ends, which lost 4 bases and 7 bases, there was a span of 11 bases. This CDR3 region has 13 residues. Germline assignment: CDR1 GTSNPN and CDR2 SVGIG (reference sequence). The CDR3, as DNA: TGTGCCTGGATAGCAGGAGGCAATTCACCCCTCCACTTT. This encodes CAWIAGGNSPLHF.

This chain connects TRBV28 to TRBJ2-2; D is unresolved. The length of the CDR3 is 11 residues. CDR1 is MDHEN, CDR2 SYDVKM, per germline. V was shortened by 5 bases and J by 9 bases, with 7 bases between the two germline ends. CDR3 DNA: TGTGCCAGCAGTCGCCCCTGGGAGCTGTTTTTT. It codes for CASSRPWELFF.

The rearrangement joins TRBV5-1 to TRBJ2-1, with 16 nucleotides matching TRBD2. V was pared by 4 bases and J by 10 bases, with 8 bases of the junction left unmatched. CDR1 is SGHRS and CDR2 is YFSETQ in the germline V gene. This CDR3 spans 16 amino acids. The CDR3 spells CASSRGLAGGLREQFF. CDR3 bases: TGCGCCAGCAGCCGGGGACTAGCGGGGGGGCTAAGAGAGCAGTTCTTC.

Worth noting for this clonotype: This may be a read error, as it is one base from a much larger clone. This chain uses TRBV7-2 with TRBJ2-5, with 8 bases lining up with TRBD1. The germline V gene encodes CDR1 SGHTA and CDR2 FQGNSA. The CDR3 extends over 15 amino acids. Trimming took 1 base from V and 7 from J; bases not matched to a gene: 8. CDR3 sequence: CASSLGGSGQGTQYF. The CDR3 DNA is TGTGCCAGCAGCTTAGGGGGGAGTGGACAGGGGACCCAGTACTTC.

In the case of this clonotype: This may arise from a read error, as a much more abundant clone is one base away. The genes are TRBV6-5 and TRBJ2-7, with a tentative D call TRBD2 (6 bases). Germline V gives CDR1 MNHEY, CDR2 SVGAGI. This CDR3 is 14 amino acids long. CDR3 protein: CASCYSRLGYEQYF. For the CDR3, the DNA is TGTGCCAGCTGTTACTCGAGACTAGGATACGAGCAGTACTTC.

CDR3 in DNA: TGTGCCACCAGTGACCCGACAGAAACTGAAGCTTTCTTT. Translating it yields CATSDPTETEAFF. The chain is built from TRBV24-1 and TRBJ1-1; tentative D call: TRBD1 (5 bases). V dropped 4 bases and J dropped 5 bases, with 10 bases sitting between them. The CDR3 loop spans 13 amino acids. CDR1 is KGHDR, CDR2 SFDVKD, per germline.

This clonotype was seen ten or more times. The chain employs TRBV7-9 and TRBJ2-1, with 11 bases matching TRBD2. Germline assignment: CDR1 SEHNR and CDR2 FQNEAQ (reference sequence). V lost 3 bases to trimming and J lost 5 bases; unmatched junction nucleotides: 6. CDR3 length: 16 amino acids. CDR3 coding DNA: TGTGCCAGCAGCTTGACTAGCGGGGTCCTACACAATGAGCAGTTCTTC. Residues: CASSLTSGVLHNEQFF.

This rearrangement joins TRBV9 to TRBJ2-3; D is uncertain. The DNA end favors TRBJ1-5, so the J call may be wrong. The germline CDR1 and CDR2 sequences are SGDLS and YYNGEE. The length of the CDR3 is 16 residues. The CDR3, as DNA: TGTGCCAGCAGCGTGACGGGAACAAATCCCACAGATACGCAGCATTTT. This encodes CASSVTGTNPTDTQHF.

The genes are TRBV10-1 and TRBJ2-3, with 16 bases identical to TRBD2. Germline trimming cut 5 bases from V and 4 bases from J; bases unmatched to any gene: 9. Germline assignment: CDR1 WNHNN and CDR2 SYGVQD (reference sequence). This CDR3 spans 18 amino acids. The CDR3 protein is CASSPSGTSGGASDTQYF. The CDR3 DNA is TGCGCCAGCAGTCCCTCGGGGACTAGCGGGGGGGCATCAGATACGCAGTATTTT.

J is TRBJ2-1 and V is TRBV29-1; D may match TRBD1 or TRBD2 (6 bases each). Between the trimmed V and J ends, which lost 6 bases and 0 bases, there was a span of 18 bases. The germline gives CDR1 SQVTM, CDR2 ANQGSEA. CDR3 length: 16 residues. Here the CDR3 DNA reads TGCAGCGTCGCCAAGGGGGGAAAAAGCTCCTACAATGAGCAGTTCTTC. Translated: CSVAKGGKSSYNEQFF.